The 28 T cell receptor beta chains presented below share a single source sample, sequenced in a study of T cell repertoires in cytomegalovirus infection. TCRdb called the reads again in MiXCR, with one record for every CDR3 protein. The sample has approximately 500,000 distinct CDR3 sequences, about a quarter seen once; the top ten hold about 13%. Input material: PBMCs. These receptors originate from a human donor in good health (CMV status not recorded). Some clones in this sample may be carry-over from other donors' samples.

The CDR3 bases are TGTGCCTCCCCGGGCGACAGGGTGGAAAGGGGCTACACCTTC. It codes for CASPGDRVERGYTF. The rearrangement uses TRBV30 and TRBJ1-2, with TRBD1 matching 7 bases. Trimming took 7 bases from V and 8 from J; bases not matched to a gene: 16. The length of the CDR3 is 14 residues. CDR1 is GTSNPN and CDR2 is SVGIG in the germline V gene (reference sequence).

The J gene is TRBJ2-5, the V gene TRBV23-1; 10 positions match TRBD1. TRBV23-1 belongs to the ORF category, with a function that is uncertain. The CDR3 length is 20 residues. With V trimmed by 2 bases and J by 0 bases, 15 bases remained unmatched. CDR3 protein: CASSQPDRGMGLPYQETQYF. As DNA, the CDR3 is TGCGCCAGCAGTCAACCGGACAGGGGGATGGGACTGCCGTACCAAGAGACCCAGTACTTC.

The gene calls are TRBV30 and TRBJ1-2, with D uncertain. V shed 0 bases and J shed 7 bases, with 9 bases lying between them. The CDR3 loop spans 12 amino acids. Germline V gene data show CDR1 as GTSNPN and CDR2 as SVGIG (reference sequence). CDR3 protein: CAWSVLGGGYTF. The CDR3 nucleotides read TGTGCCTGGAGTGTACTGGGTGGTGGCTACACCTTC.

The CDR3 sequence: CASSSWTSDNEQFF. In nucleotides, the CDR3 is TGTGCCAGCAGTTCCTGGACTAGCGACAATGAGCAGTTCTTC. V is TRBV12-3 or TRBV12-4 and J is TRBJ2-1; 9 bases are a match to TRBD2. The CDR3 extends over 14 amino acids. The V gene end was trimmed by 4 bases and the J gene end by 5 bases; junction bases not matched to a gene: 3.

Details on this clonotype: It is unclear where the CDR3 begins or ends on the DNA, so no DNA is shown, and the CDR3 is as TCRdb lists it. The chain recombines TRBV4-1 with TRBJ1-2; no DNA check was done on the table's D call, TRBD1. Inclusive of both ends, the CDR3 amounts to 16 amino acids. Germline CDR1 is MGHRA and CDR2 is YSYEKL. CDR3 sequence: CASSQDGRGIVGAGTF.

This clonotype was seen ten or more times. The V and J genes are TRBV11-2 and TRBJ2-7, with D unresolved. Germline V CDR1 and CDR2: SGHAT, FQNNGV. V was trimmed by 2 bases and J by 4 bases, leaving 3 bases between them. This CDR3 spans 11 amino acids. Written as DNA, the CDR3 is TGTGCCAGCAGCTTAAAATACGAGCAGTACGTC. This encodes CASSLKYEQYV.

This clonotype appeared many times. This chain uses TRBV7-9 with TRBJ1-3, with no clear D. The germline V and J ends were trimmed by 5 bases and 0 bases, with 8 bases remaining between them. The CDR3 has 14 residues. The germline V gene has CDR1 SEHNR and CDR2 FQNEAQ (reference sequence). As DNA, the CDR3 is TGTGCCAGCAGCCCGACACTCTCTGGAAACACCATATATTTT. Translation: CASSPTLSGNTIYF. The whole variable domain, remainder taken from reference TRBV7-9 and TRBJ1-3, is DTGVSQNPRHKITKRGQNVTFRCDPISEHNRLYWYRQTLGQGPEFLTYFQNEAQLEKSRLLSDRFSAERPKGSFSTLEIQRTEQGDSAMYLCASSPTLSGNTIYFGEGSWLTVV.

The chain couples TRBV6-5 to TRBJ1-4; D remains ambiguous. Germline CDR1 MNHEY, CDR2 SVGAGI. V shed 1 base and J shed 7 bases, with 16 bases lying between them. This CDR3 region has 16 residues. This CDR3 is CASSYYKPAESEKLFF. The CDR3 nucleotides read TGTGCCAGCAGTTACTATAAGCCAGCCGAGAGTGAAAAACTGTTTTTT.

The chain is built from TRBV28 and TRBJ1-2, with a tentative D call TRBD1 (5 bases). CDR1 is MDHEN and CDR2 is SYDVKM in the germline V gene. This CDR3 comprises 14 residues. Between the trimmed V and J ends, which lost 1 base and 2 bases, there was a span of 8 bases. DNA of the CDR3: TGTGCCAGCAGTTTATCGGGGCAGAACTATGGCTACACCTTC. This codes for CASSLSGQNYGYTF.

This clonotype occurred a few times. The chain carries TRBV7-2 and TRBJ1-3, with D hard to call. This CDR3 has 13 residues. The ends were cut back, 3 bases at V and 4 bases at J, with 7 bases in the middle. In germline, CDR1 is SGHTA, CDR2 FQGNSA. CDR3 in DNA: TGTGCCAGCAGCTTCTCGAGAGGAAACACCATATATTTT. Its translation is CASSFSRGNTIYF.

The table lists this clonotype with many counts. The CDR3 here is CASRGQTNYGYTF. CDR3 bases: TGTGCCAGCAGAGGACAGACTAACTATGGCTACACCTTC. The genes are TRBV6-1 and TRBJ1-2; D might be TRBD1 (6 bases). The CDR3 contains 13 residues. V shed 6 bases and J shed 0 bases, with 8 bases lying between them. Germline values: CDR1 MNHNS, CDR2 SASEGT.

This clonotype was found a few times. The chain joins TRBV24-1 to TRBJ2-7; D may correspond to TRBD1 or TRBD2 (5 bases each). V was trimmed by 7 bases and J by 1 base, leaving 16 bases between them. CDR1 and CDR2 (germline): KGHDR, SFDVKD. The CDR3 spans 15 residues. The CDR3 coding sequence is TGTGCCACCAGCTCCGGGACCCACACTTCCTACGAGCAGTACTTC. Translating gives CATSSGTHTSYEQYF.

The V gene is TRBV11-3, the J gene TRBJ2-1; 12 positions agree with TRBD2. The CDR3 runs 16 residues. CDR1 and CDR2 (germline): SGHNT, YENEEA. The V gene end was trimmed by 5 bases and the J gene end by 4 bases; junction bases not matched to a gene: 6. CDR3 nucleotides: TGTGCCAGCAGCCCGGAGACTAGCGGGAGATACAATGAGCAGTTCTTC. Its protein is CASSPETSGRYNEQFF.

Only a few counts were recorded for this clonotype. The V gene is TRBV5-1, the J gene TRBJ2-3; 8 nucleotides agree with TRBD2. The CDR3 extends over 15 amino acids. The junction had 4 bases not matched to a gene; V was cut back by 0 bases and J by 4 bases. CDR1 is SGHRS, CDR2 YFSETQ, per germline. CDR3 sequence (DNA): TGCGCCAGCAGCTTGGCCCAGCGGGAGTCAGATACGCAGTATTTT. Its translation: CASSLAQRESDTQYF. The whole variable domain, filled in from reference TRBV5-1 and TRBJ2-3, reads KAGVTQTPRYLIKTRGQQVTLSCSPISGHRSVSWYQQTPGQGLQFLFEYFSETQRNKGNFPGRFSGRQFSNSRSEMNVSTLELGDSALYLCASSLAQRESDTQYFGPGTRLTVL.

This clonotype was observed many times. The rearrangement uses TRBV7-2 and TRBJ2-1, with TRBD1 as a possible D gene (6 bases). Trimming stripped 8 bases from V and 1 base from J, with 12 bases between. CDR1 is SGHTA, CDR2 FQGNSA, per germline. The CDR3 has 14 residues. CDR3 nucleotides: TGTGCCAGCCAGAGGACAGTTTCCTACAATGAGCAGTTCTTC. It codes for CASQRTVSYNEQFF.

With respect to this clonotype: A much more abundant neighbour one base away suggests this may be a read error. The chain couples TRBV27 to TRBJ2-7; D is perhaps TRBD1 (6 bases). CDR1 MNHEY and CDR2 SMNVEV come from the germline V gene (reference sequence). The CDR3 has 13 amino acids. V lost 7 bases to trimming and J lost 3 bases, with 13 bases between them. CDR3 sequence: CASTSSDSYEQYF. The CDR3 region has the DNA TGTGCCAGCACCTCCTCGGACAGCTACGAGCAGTACTTC.

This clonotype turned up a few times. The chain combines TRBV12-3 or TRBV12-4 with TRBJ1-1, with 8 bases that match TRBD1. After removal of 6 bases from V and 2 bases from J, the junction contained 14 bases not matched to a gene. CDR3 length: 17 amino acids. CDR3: CASRTRQGWIGNTEAFF. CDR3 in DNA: TGTGCCAGCAGGACGCGACAGGGGTGGATAGGAAACACTGAAGCTTTCTTT.

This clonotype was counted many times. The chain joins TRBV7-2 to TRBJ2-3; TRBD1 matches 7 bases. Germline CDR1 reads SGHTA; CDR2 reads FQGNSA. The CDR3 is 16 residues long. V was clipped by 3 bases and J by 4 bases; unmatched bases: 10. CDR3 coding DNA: TGTGCCAGCAGCTTGACGCCGAGACAGGGCGCAGATACGCAGTATTTT. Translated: CASSLTPRQGADTQYF. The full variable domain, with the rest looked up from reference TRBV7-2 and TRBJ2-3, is GAGVSQSPSNKVTEKGKDVELRCDPISGHTALYWYRQSLGQGLEFLIYFQGNSAPDKSGLPSDRFSAERTGGSVSTLTIQRTQQEDSAVYLCASSLTPRQGADTQYFGPGTRLTVL.

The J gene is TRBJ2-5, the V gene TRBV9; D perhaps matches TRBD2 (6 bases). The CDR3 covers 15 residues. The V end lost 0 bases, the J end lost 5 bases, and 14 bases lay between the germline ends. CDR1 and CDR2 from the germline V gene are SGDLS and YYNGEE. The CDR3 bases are TGTGCCAGCAGCGTAGGCAGCGGAGGAGGGGAGACCCAGTACTTC. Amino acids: CASSVGSGGGETQYF.

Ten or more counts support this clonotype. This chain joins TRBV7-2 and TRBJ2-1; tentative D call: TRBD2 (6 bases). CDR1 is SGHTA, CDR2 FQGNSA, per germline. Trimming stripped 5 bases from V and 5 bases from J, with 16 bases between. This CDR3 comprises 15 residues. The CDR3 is CASSGGTVVHNEQFF. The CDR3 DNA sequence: TGTGCCAGCAGCGGCGGGACCGTGGTACACAATGAGCAGTTCTTC.

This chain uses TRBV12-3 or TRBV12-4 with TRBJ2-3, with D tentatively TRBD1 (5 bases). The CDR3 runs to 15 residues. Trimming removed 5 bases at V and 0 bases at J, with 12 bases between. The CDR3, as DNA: TGTGCCAGCAGTCCAAGACAGACGAGCACAGATACGCAGTATTTT. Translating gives CASSPRQTSTDTQYF.

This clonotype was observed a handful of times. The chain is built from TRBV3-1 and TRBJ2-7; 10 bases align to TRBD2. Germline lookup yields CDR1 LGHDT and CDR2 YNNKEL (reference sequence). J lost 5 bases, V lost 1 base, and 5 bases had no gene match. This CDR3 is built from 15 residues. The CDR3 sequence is CASSQAGLAVNEQYF. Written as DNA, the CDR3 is TGTGCCAGCAGCCAAGCAGGACTAGCGGTCAACGAGCAGTACTTC.

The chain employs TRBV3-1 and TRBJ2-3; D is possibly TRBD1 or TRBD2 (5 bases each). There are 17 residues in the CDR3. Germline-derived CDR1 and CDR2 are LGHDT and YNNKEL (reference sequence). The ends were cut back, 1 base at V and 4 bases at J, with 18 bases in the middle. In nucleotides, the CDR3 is TGTGCCAGCAGCCAAGTTAGGGACCCGAACCTGCCAGATACGCAGTATTTT. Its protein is CASSQVRDPNLPDTQYF.

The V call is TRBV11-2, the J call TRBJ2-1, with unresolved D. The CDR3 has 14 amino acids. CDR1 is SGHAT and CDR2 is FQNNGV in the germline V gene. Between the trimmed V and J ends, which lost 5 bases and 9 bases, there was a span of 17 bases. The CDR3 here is CASSLNALVPEQFF. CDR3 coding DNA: TGTGCCAGCAGCCTTAATGCCCTAGTACCTGAGCAGTTCTTC. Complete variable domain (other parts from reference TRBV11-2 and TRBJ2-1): EAGVAQSPRYKIIEKRQSVAFWCNPISGHATLYWYQQILGQGPKLLIQFQNNGVVDDSQLPKDRFSAERLKGVDSTLKIQPAKLEDSAVYLCASSLNALVPEQFFGPGTRLTVL.

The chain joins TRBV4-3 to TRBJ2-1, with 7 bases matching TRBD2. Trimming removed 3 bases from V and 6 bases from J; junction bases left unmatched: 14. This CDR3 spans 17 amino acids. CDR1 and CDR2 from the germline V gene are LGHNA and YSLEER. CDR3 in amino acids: CASSHKPRLGRGNEQFF. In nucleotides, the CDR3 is TGCGCCAGCAGCCACAAACCCCGGTTGGGGAGGGGCAATGAGCAGTTCTTC.

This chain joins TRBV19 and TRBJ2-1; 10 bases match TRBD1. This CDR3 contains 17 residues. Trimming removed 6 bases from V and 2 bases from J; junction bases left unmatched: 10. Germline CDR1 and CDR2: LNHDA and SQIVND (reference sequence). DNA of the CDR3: TGTGCCAGTAGCCGGGACAGGGGAATGGTCGCCTACAATGAGCAGTTCTTC. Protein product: CASSRDRGMVAYNEQFF.

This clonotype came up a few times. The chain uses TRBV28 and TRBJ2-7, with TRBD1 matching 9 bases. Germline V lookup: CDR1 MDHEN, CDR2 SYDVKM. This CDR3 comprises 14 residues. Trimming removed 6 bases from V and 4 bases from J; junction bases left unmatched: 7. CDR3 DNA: TGTGCCAGCAGCAAAGGGACAGGGATATACGAGCAGTACGTC. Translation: CASSKGTGIYEQYV.

CDR3 nucleotides: TGTGCCACCAAACAGGGGCGGAGCACAGATACGCAGTATTTT. Translated, it gives CATKQGRSTDTQYF. The chain is built from TRBV6-6 and TRBJ2-3, with 7 bases that match TRBD1. The J segment lost 0 bases and the V segment lost 10 bases, leaving 7 bases of the junction unmatched. This CDR3 comprises 14 residues. CDR1 is MNHNY, CDR2 SVGAGI, per germline (reference sequence).